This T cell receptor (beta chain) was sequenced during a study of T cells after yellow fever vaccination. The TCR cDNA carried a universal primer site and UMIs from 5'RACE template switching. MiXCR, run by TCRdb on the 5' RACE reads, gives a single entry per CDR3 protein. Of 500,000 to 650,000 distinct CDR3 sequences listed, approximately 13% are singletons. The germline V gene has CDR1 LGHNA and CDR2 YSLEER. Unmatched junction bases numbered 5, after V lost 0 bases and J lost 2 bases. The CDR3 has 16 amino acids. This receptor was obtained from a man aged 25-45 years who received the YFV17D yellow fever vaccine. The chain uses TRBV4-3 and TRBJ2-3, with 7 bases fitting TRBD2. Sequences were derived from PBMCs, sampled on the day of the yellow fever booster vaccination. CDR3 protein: CASSQDDLAVTDTQYF. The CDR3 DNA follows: TGCGCCAGCAGCCAAGATGACCTAGCGGTCACAGATACGCAGTATTTT.